A selection of T cell receptor beta chains follows, all from one sample in a study of fetal regulatory T cell absence and autoimmunity. This table comes from immunoSEQ multiplex PCR, and its TCRdb copy is limited to in-frame clones, with some not included. The sample holds 95,000 or so clones, 60% to 80% seen once. Sequencing was carried out using pancreas tissue. These receptors were taken from a male donor with IPEX syndrome. The CDR3 runs from the conserved cysteine through the conserved F or W. A D gene is named only where the DNA matches it firmly. Size is stated for part of the rows, as once, few or many counts, or as a class when the clone is expanded.

j_gene,abundance,d_gene,v_gene,CDR3aa,CDR3nt
TRBJ2-1,.,.,TRBV5-4,CASSLGIAAYYNEQFF,TGTGCCAGCAGCTTGGGAATAGCGGCTTACTACAATGAGCAGTTCTTC
TRBJ2-2,.,TRBD2,TRBV4-1,CASSPTGLAGGPGELFF,TGCGCCAGCAGCCCTACCGGACTAGCGGGGGGGCCTGGGGAGCTGTTTTTT
TRBJ2-5,.,.,TRBV10-3,CAIKTRTHGEETQYF,TGTGCCATCAAGACACGGACCCACGGAGAGGAGACCCAGTACTTC
TRBJ1-3,.,.,TRBV4-1,CASSQGVGGYGNTIYF,TGCGCCAGCAGCCAAGGGGTAGGGGGTTATGGAAACACCATATATTTT
TRBJ2-3,.,TRBD2,TRBV6-5,CASLAGGSTDTQYF,TGTGCCAGCCTAGCGGGGGGTAGCACAGATACGCAGTATTTT
TRBJ2-1,.,TRBD1,TRBV9,CASSATTGAGYNEQFF,TGTGCCAGCAGCGCTACTACAGGGGCGGGTTACAATGAGCAGTTCTTC
TRBJ1-2,.,TRBD1,TRBV7-2,CASSPGQGFYGYTF,TGTGCCAGCAGCCCGGGACAGGGCTTCTATGGCTACACCTTC
TRBJ2-1,.,.,TRBV10-2,CASSETGGPYNEQFF,TGCGCCAGCAGTGAGACCGGGGGGCCCTACAATGAGCAGTTCTTC
TRBJ2-1,few,.,TRBV10-3,CAISVQGGAKFF,TGTGCCATCAGTGTCCAGGGGGGCGCGAAGTTCTTC
TRBJ2-5,.,.,TRBV6-5,CASSLRETQYF,TGTGCCAGCAGTTTGAGGGAGACCCAGTACTTC
TRBJ1-1,.,TRBD1,TRBV30,CAWSEAGGTEAFF,TGTGCCTGGAGTGAGGCAGGGGGGACTGAAGCTTTCTTT
TRBJ2-1,.,.,TRBV21-1,CASSKASGEHEQFF,TGTGCCAGCAGCAAAGCTAGCGGGGAACATGAGCAGTTCTTC
TRBJ1-4,.,.,TRBV18,CASSTQAGEKLFF,TGTGCCAGCTCAACTCAGGCCGGAGAAAAACTGTTTTTT
TRBJ1-1,once,TRBD1,TRBV4-1,CASSPKDRGRARTEAFF,TGCGCCAGCAGCCCAAAAGACAGGGGGCGGGCGAGGACTGAAGCTTTCTTT
TRBJ2-7,few,.,TRBV10-2,CASSDGNSYEQYF,TGCGCCAGCAGTGACGGGAACTCCTACGAGCAGTACTTC
TRBJ2-7,.,.,TRBV7-2,CASSLRESSYEQYF,TGTGCCAGCAGCTTAAGGGAGAGCTCCTACGAGCAGTACTTC
TRBJ2-3,.,TRBD2,TRBV7-6,CASSLGLAGGPSTDTQYF,TGTGCCAGCAGCCTCGGACTAGCGGGAGGGCCAAGCACAGATACGCAGTATTTT
TRBJ2-3,.,TRBD2,TRBV27,CASSLSTSGVSDTQYF,TGTGCCAGCAGTTTATCGACTAGCGGGGTTTCAGATACGCAGTATTTT
TRBJ2-3,.,TRBD2,TRBV15,CATRIAGGDTDTQYF,TGTGCCACCAGGATAGCGGGGGGGGACACAGATACGCAGTATTTT
TRBJ1-1,.,.,TRBV19,CASSIEEGSRTEAFF,TGTGCCAGTAGTATAGAGGAGGGTTCGCGCACTGAAGCTTTCTTT
TRBJ2-1,once,TRBD1,TRBV7-9,CASSLGDRVSYNEQFF,TGTGCCAGCAGCTTAGGGGACAGGGTCTCCTACAATGAGCAGTTCTTC
TRBJ1-1,.,.,TRBV11-2,CASSPGPPLEAFF,TGTGCCAGCAGCCCTGGTCCCCCCCTGGAAGCTTTCTTT